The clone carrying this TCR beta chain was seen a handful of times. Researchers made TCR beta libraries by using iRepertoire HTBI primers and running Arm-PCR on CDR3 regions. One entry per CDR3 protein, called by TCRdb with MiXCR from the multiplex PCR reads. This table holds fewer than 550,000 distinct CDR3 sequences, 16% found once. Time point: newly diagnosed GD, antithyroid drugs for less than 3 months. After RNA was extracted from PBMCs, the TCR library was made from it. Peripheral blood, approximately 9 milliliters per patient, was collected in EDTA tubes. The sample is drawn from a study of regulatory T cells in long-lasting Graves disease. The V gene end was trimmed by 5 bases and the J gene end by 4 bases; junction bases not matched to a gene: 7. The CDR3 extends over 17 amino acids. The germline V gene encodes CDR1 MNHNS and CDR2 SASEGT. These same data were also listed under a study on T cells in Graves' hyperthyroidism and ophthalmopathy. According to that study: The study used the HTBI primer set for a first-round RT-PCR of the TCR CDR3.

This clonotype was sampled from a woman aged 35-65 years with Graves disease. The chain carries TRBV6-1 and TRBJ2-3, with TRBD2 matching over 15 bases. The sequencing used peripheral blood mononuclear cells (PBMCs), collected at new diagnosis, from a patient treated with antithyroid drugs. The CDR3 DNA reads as TGTGCCAGCAGTCCCCGGACTAGCGGGGGGGCCTCAGATACGCAGTATTTT. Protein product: CASSPRTSGGASDTQYF.